The 7 T cell receptor beta chains in this list originate from one sample, sequenced in a study of Tregs in tolerant kidney transplant recipients. The method was immunoSEQ multiplex PCR; TCRdb's version includes in-frame clones alone and lacks a portion of them. The sample yields some 88,000 clones, around nine tenths seen once. The sequenced sample consisted of CD8+ T cells from blood. These receptors all stem from a human donor in good health.

This clone is judged medium-sized. The rearrangement links TRBV12-1 to TRBJ2-7; the table's D gene call, TRBD2, was not cross checked with the DNA. TRBV12-1 counts as a pseudogene. The CDR3 has 16 amino acids. This CDR3 is CASSYRLAGGPYEQYF. CDR3 coding DNA: TGTGCCAGCAGCTACCGACTAGCGGGAGGGCCCTACGAGCAGTACTTC.

V is TRBV6-4 and J is TRBJ2-3, with 12 bases aligning to TRBD2. After removal of 4 bases from V and 4 bases from J, the junction contained 0 bases not matched to a gene. From germline, CDR1 is MRHNA and CDR2 SNTAGT. This CDR3 is built from 14 residues. CDR3 in amino acids: CASSGLAGADTQYF. The CDR3 DNA follows: TGTGCCAGCAGTGGACTAGCGGGGGCAGATACGCAGTATTTT.

This chain uses TRBV27 with TRBJ2-3; the match to TRBD2 covers 7 bases. J lost 1 base, V lost 9 bases, and 7 bases had no gene match. The CDR3 consists of 14 residues. Germline V gene sequence: CDR1 MNHEY, CDR2 SMNVEV (reference sequence). The CDR3 here is CASKKRDGTDTQYF. As DNA, the CDR3 is TGTGCCAGTAAAAAGCGGGACGGCACAGATACGCAGTATTTT.

CDR3 bases: TGCGCCAGCAGCCCCGGGACTAGCGGGAGTGGTAGGTCCTACGAGCAGTACTTC. Amino acids: CASSPGTSGSGRSYEQYF. The gene calls are TRBV4-1 and TRBJ2-7; TRBD2 aligns across 14 bases. Per germline, CDR1 MGHRA and CDR2 YSYEKL. This CDR3 has 18 residues. V was clipped by 4 bases and J by 1 base; unmatched bases: 9.

The gene calls are TRBV5-6 and TRBJ2-5, with D tentatively TRBD1 (5 bases). The CDR3 covers 15 residues. The V gene's germline CDR1 is SGHDT and CDR2 YYEEEE. Trimming took 5 bases from V and 5 from J, leaving 19 bases between them. DNA for the CDR3: TGTGCCAGCAGTCGAATGGGTACAGGCTTGGAGACCCAGTACTTC. Its translation is CASSRMGTGLETQYF.

This chain's CDR3 is CASSQEAAGAYEQYF. The DNA of the CDR3 is TGTGCCAGCAGCCAAGAGGCCGCAGGAGCCTACGAGCAGTACTTC. J is TRBJ2-7 and V is TRBV4-2; D gene ambiguous. The CDR3 consists of 15 residues. Germline CDR1 is LGHNA and CDR2 is YNFKEQ. The V end lost 0 bases, the J end lost 2 bases, and 11 bases lay between the germline ends.

The rearrangement joins TRBV7-9 to TRBJ1-2, with D perhaps matching TRBD1 (5 bases). The CDR3 runs to 15 residues. CDR1 SEHNR and CDR2 FQNEAQ come from the germline V gene (reference sequence). Trimming took 4 bases from V and 0 from J, leaving 12 bases between them. CDR3 amino acids: CASSSGGGTNYGYTF. The CDR3 nucleotides read TGTGCCAGCAGCTCGGGGGGAGGGACTAACTATGGCTACACCTTC. The variable domain in full, with the rest retrieved from reference TRBV7-9 and TRBJ1-2, is DTGVSQNPRHKITKRGQNVTFRCDPISEHNRLYWYRQTLGQGPEFLTYFQNEAQLEKSRLLSDRFSAERPKGSFSTLEIQRTEQGDSAMYLCASSSGGGTNYGYTFGSGTRLTVV.